This is a list of T cell receptor beta chains from one sample in a study of regulatory T cells in long-lasting Graves disease. TCRdb passed the multiplex PCR reads through MiXCR, listing each CDR3 protein once. This table holds a few hundred thousand distinct CDR3 sequences, 16% found once. These records were also assigned to another study, of T cells in Graves' hyperthyroidism and ophthalmopathy.

Material: peripheral blood mononuclear cells (PBMCs), obtained at new diagnosis, from a patient treated with antithyroid drugs. These receptors were taken from a man in his forties with Graves disease. The CDR3 runs from the conserved cysteine through the conserved F or W. D genes are given only for firm matches. Some rows mark clone size as missing; the rest say once, few, many or name a class of expanded clone.

clone_size: many
v_call: TRBV11-3
j_call: TRBJ2-5
d_call: TRBD2
cdr3_aa: CASSLPLAGKETQCF
cdr3_nt: TGTGCCAGCAGCTTACCACTAGCGGGGAAAGAGACCCAGTGCTTC

clone_size: few
v_call: TRBV7-2
j_call: TRBJ1-6
d_call: .
cdr3_aa: CASSVHRGIYNSPLHF
cdr3_nt: TGTGCCAGCAGCGTACACCGAGGCATCTATAATTCACCCCTCCACTTT

clone_size: many
v_call: TRBV9
j_call: TRBJ2-3
d_call: .
cdr3_aa: CASSGEDTQYF
cdr3_nt: TGTGCCAGCAGCGGGGAAGATACGCAGTATTTT

clone_size: many
v_call: TRBV28
j_call: TRBJ2-1
d_call: TRBD1
cdr3_aa: CASSLLTGVHEQFF
cdr3_nt: TGTGCCAGCAGTTTATTAACAGGGGTCCATGAGCAGTTCTTC

clone_size: many
v_call: TRBV5-4
j_call: TRBJ1-1
d_call: TRBD1
cdr3_aa: CASSPGGTGGLAEAFF
cdr3_nt: TGTGCCAGCAGCCCGGGTGGGACAGGGGGCTTGGCTGAAGCTTTCTTT

clone_size: many
v_call: TRBV5-4
j_call: TRBJ2-7
d_call: .
cdr3_aa: CASSLSVGASSYEQYF
cdr3_nt: TGTGCCAGCAGCTTGTCCGTAGGGGCCAGCTCCTACGAGCAGTACTTC

clone_size: many
v_call: TRBV7-3
j_call: TRBJ2-5
d_call: .
cdr3_aa: CASSWGGGGGETQYF
cdr3_nt: TGTGCCAGCAGCTGGGGGGGCGGGGGAGGTGAGACCCAGTACTTC

clone_size: many
v_call: TRBV5-1
j_call: TRBJ2-2
d_call: .
cdr3_aa: CASSLVTDPGELFF
cdr3_nt: TGCGCCAGCAGCTTGGTGACGGACCCGGGGGAGCTGTTTTTT

clone_size: .
v_call: TRBV20-1
j_call: TRBJ1-4
d_call: .
cdr3_aa: CIAHRRATNEKLFF
cdr3_nt: TGCATCGCCCACAGGAGAGCAACTAATGAAAAACTGTTTTTT

clone_size: many
v_call: TRBV6-5
j_call: TRBJ2-5
d_call: TRBD2
cdr3_aa: CASSYSTSGGETQYF
cdr3_nt: TGTGCCAGCAGTTACTCCACTAGCGGGGGAGAGACCCAGTACTTC

clone_size: few
v_call: TRBV11-3
j_call: TRBJ1-4
d_call: .
cdr3_aa: CASSRVGPRLENEKLFF
cdr3_nt: TGTGCCAGCAGCCGAGTGGGACCGCGATTGGAGAATGAAAAACTGTTTTTT

clone_size: .
v_call: TRBV7-2
j_call: TRBJ2-2
d_call: TRBD2
cdr3_aa: CVSSFRPPGLAGGPNTGELFF
cdr3_nt: TGTGTCAGCAGCTTCCGCCCCCCGGGACTAGCGGGGGGGCCGAACACCGGAGAGCTGTTTTTT

clone_size: .
v_call: TRBV5-1
j_call: TRBJ2-2
d_call: TRBD1
cdr3_aa: CASSGRTGGFGELFF
cdr3_nt: TGCGCCAGCAGCGGCAGGACAGGGGGTTTCGGGGAGCTGTTTTTT

clone_size: many
v_call: TRBV20-1
j_call: TRBJ2-1
d_call: TRBD2
cdr3_aa: CSARVAGAYNEQFF
cdr3_nt: TGCAGTGCTAGAGTAGCGGGGGCCTACAATGAGCAGTTCTTC

clone_size: many
v_call: TRBV30
j_call: TRBJ2-3
d_call: .
cdr3_aa: CAWSMSPASTDTQYF
cdr3_nt: TGTGCCTGGAGTATGTCTCCGGCTAGCACAGATACGCAGTATTTT

clone_size: many
v_call: TRBV7-2
j_call: TRBJ1-6
d_call: .
cdr3_aa: CASSLGQGLYNSPLHF
cdr3_nt: TGTGCCAGCAGCTTAGGGCAGGGCCTCTATAATTCACCCCTCCACTTT

clone_size: many
v_call: TRBV20-1
j_call: TRBJ2-3
d_call: .
cdr3_aa: CSARGQNTDTQYF
cdr3_nt: TGCAGTGCTAGAGGACAGAACACAGATACGCAGTATTTT

clone_size: many
v_call: TRBV12-3/TRBV12-4
j_call: TRBJ2-3
d_call: TRBD2
cdr3_aa: CASSQLAGHTDTQYF
cdr3_nt: TGTGCCAGCAGCCAACTAGCGGGGCACACAGATACGCAGTATTTT

clone_size: many
v_call: TRBV5-1
j_call: TRBJ2-7
d_call: TRBD1
cdr3_aa: CASSLEQGVDEQYF
cdr3_nt: TGCGCCAGCAGCTTGGAACAGGGGGTCGACGAGCAGTACTTC

clone_size: many
v_call: TRBV10-3
j_call: TRBJ2-3
d_call: TRBD1
cdr3_aa: CAIRRTGGTTDTQYF
cdr3_nt: TGTGCCATCAGGAGGACAGGGGGCACCACAGATACGCAGTATTTT

clone_size: many
v_call: TRBV28
j_call: TRBJ1-4
d_call: TRBD1
cdr3_aa: CASSSGTGDEKLFF
cdr3_nt: TGTGCCAGCAGTAGTGGGACAGGTGATGAAAAACTGTTTTTT

clone_size: .
v_call: TRBV2
j_call: TRBJ2-7
d_call: TRBD1
cdr3_aa: CASNPGQGVEQYF
cdr3_nt: TGTGCCAGCAACCCGGGACAGGGGGTCGAGCAGTACTTC

clone_size: many
v_call: TRBV30
j_call: TRBJ2-5
d_call: .
cdr3_aa: CAWSTAGRETQYF
cdr3_nt: TGTGCCTGGAGTACGGCGGGACGGGAGACCCAGTACTTC

clone_size: .
v_call: TRBV9
j_call: TRBJ2-3
d_call: .
cdr3_aa: CASSVGTISTDTQYF
cdr3_nt: TGTGCCAGCAGCGTAGGGACGATTAGCACAGATACGCAGTATTTT

clone_size: .
v_call: TRBV29-1
j_call: TRBJ2-1
d_call: .
cdr3_aa: CSSWAGRNEQFF
cdr3_nt: TGCAGCTCCTGGGCGGGTCGAAATGAGCAGTTCTTC

clone_size: many
v_call: TRBV30
j_call: TRBJ2-7
d_call: TRBD2
cdr3_aa: CAWSVLIGAGGSYEQYF
cdr3_nt: TGTGCCTGGAGTGTACTGATCGGAGCGGGGGGATCCTACGAGCAGTACTTC

clone_size: many
v_call: TRBV5-1
j_call: TRBJ2-7
d_call: TRBD1
cdr3_aa: CASSLGQGSYEQYF
cdr3_nt: TGTGCCAGCAGCTTGGGACAGGGCTCCTACGAGCAGTACTTC

clone_size: few
v_call: TRBV18
j_call: TRBJ1-5
d_call: .
cdr3_aa: CASSSAGQLTLPQHF
cdr3_nt: TGTGCCAGCTCATCAGCCGGACAGTTGACCCTGCCCCAGCATTTT

clone_size: many
v_call: TRBV7-2
j_call: TRBJ2-5
d_call: .
cdr3_aa: CASSENGPKETQYF
cdr3_nt: TGTGCCAGCAGCGAGAATGGCCCCAAAGAGACCCAGTACTTC

clone_size: many
v_call: TRBV6-2/TRBV6-3
j_call: TRBJ2-5
d_call: .
cdr3_aa: CASSYSSGLRETQYF
cdr3_nt: TGTGCCAGCAGTTACTCTTCCGGGTTGAGGGAGACCCAGTACTTC

clone_size: many
v_call: TRBV13
j_call: TRBJ2-3
d_call: .
cdr3_aa: CASSRREKDTQYF
cdr3_nt: TGTGCCAGCAGCCGACGGGAGAAAGATACGCAGTATTTT

clone_size: .
v_call: TRBV3-1
j_call: TRBJ2-1
d_call: .
cdr3_aa: CASSQDSGAECEQFF
cdr3_nt: TGTGCCAGCAGCCAAGACTCAGGGGCCGAATGTGAGCAGTTCTTC

clone_size: many
v_call: TRBV6-8
j_call: TRBJ2-3
d_call: .
cdr3_aa: CATPPYAHTQYF
cdr3_nt: TGTGCCACCCCTCCTTACGCGCATACGCAGTATTTT

clone_size: many
v_call: TRBV25-1
j_call: TRBJ2-2
d_call: TRBD1
cdr3_aa: CASSEYAQGANTGELFF
cdr3_nt: TGTGCCAGCAGTGAATATGCACAGGGGGCGAACACCGGGGAGCTGTTTTTT

clone_size: many
v_call: TRBV10-3
j_call: TRBJ1-5
d_call: .
cdr3_aa: CAISDEGRSNQPQHF
cdr3_nt: TGTGCCATCAGTGATGAAGGGAGGAGCAATCAGCCCCAGCATTTT

clone_size: few
v_call: TRBV20-1
j_call: TRBJ2-1
d_call: TRBD2
cdr3_aa: CSAFSGGAHDNEQFF
cdr3_nt: TGCAGTGCTTTCAGCGGGGGGGCCCACGACAATGAGCAGTTCTTC

clone_size: many
v_call: TRBV28
j_call: TRBJ2-5
d_call: .
cdr3_aa: CASSSKRETQYF
cdr3_nt: TGTGCCAGCAGTTCCAAGAGAGAGACCCAGTACTTC

clone_size: .
v_call: TRBV13
j_call: TRBJ1-5
d_call: .
cdr3_aa: CASSSPTGAAQPQHF
cdr3_nt: TGTGCCAGCAGCTCCCCGACAGGAGCGGCTCAGCCCCAGCACTTT

clone_size: .
v_call: TRBV7-2
j_call: TRBJ1-2
d_call: TRBD1
cdr3_aa: CASSRTGGDGYGYTF
cdr3_nt: TGTGCCAGCAGCCGAACAGGGGGCGATGGCTATGGCTACACCTTC

clone_size: few
v_call: TRBV6-4
j_call: TRBJ2-7
d_call: .
cdr3_aa: CASSLDADTYEQYF
cdr3_nt: TGTGCCAGCAGTCTGGACGCTGACACCTACGAGCAGTACTTC

clone_size: few
v_call: TRBV7-8
j_call: TRBJ2-5
d_call: TRBD2
cdr3_aa: CASSTGLDVETQYF
cdr3_nt: TGTGCCAGCAGCACGGGACTAGATGTGGAGACCCAGTACTTC

clone_size: many
v_call: TRBV24-1
j_call: TRBJ2-6
d_call: .
cdr3_aa: CATSAATGSGANVLTF
cdr3_nt: TGTGCCACCAGTGCCGCTACAGGATCTGGGGCCAACGTCCTGACTTTC

clone_size: many
v_call: TRBV28
j_call: TRBJ1-5
d_call: .
cdr3_aa: CASNGGTRDLFAQPQHF
cdr3_nt: TGTGCCAGCAATGGCGGTACCAGGGATTTATTTGCTCAGCCCCAGCATTTT

clone_size: few
v_call: TRBV29-1
j_call: TRBJ2-1
d_call: .
cdr3_aa: CSVGQGISYNEQFF
cdr3_nt: TGCAGCGTTGGCCAGGGGATCTCCTACAATGAGCAGTTCTTC

clone_size: many
v_call: TRBV7-8
j_call: TRBJ1-6
d_call: .
cdr3_aa: CASSLFRTDNSPLHF
cdr3_nt: TGTGCCAGCAGCTTATTCAGGACGGATAATTCACCCCTCCACTTT

clone_size: many
v_call: TRBV2
j_call: TRBJ2-5
d_call: .
cdr3_aa: CASRAGGAQYF
cdr3_nt: TGTGCCAGCAGGGCCGGGGGAGCCCAGTACTTC

clone_size: many
v_call: TRBV3-1
j_call: TRBJ1-6
d_call: .
cdr3_aa: CASSQVRTDSPLHF
cdr3_nt: TGTGCCAGCAGCCAAGTTCGGACTGATTCACCCCTCCACTTT